These 27 T cell receptor beta chains were sequenced from one sample in a study of human T cells and chemical hapten exposure (dated by TCRdb to the early 2020s). The sample's time point label, in plain terms: patch test 3, about 24 weeks after DPC sensitization. The sample's treatment or condition, from its label and the paper: therapeutic diphenylcyclopropenone sensitization with weekly scalp DPC. The library relied on RACE. This sample was sequenced with a NextSeq 500. TCRdb reran the public reads through fastp at Q25 and MiXCR, keeping productive beta chains. Each entry merges the rows of one CDR3 protein and shows their most common DNA and genes. The sample has more than 95,000 distinct CDR3 sequences on record, under 40% of them singletons. The ten largest clones take up less than 3% of the sample. The sequencing here drew on whole blood, taken in connection with sensitization to the hapten diphenylcyclopropenone (DPC). Receptors were obtained from a man aged 35-49 years with alopecia areata. Some clones in this sample may be carry-over from other donors' samples.

A few counts support this clonotype. J is TRBJ2-7 and V is TRBV25-1; a possible D gene is TRBD2 (5 bases). The CDR3 runs 13 residues. Germline V gene data show CDR1 as MGHDK and CDR2 as SYGVNS. Deletions cut 5 bases from V and 5 bases from J, with 13 bases between. The CDR3 DNA reads as TGTGCCAGCAGTCCGCCCGGGGTCCACGAGCAGTACGTC. It codes for CASSPPGVHEQYV.

The chain joins TRBV9 to TRBJ2-6; no reliable D call. The CDR3 covers 14 residues. V was clipped by 0 bases and J by 3 bases, with 4 bases between them. The germline V gene encodes CDR1 SGDLS and CDR2 YYNGEE. Written as DNA, the CDR3 is TGTGCCAGCAGCGTAGTTGGTGGGGCCAACGTCCTGACTTTC. As protein: CASSVVGGANVLTF.

The V and J genes are TRBV7-6 and TRBJ2-3; D call uncertain. Trimming left V 1 base short and J 0 bases short, with 5 bases between. This CDR3 comprises 14 residues. The germline V gene has CDR1 SGHVS and CDR2 FNYEAQ. CDR3 region: CASSLDSSTDTQYF. CDR3 nucleotide sequence: TGTGCCAGCAGCTTAGACAGTAGCACAGATACGCAGTATTTT.

In its sample, this clonotype was seen a few times. The chain couples TRBV28 to TRBJ1-2; D gene uncertain. V was shortened by 4 bases and J by 3 bases, with 21 bases between the two germline ends. The CDR3 is 17 residues long. Germline lookup yields CDR1 MDHEN and CDR2 SYDVKM. The CDR3 nucleotides read TGTGCCAGCAGTTCGCCCCACCTCGGGGTTTCGCACTATGGCTACACCTTC. Residues: CASSSPHLGVSHYGYTF.

The rearrangement links TRBV27 to TRBJ1-4; 8 nucleotides match TRBD1. The germline CDR1 and CDR2 sequences are MNHEY and SMNVEV (reference sequence). V shed 3 bases, J shed 5 bases, and the junction held 5 bases outside the gene matches. The CDR3 is 15 amino acids. CDR3 coding DNA: TGTGCCAGCAGTTTCCAGGGGGCGCGGAATGAAAAACTGTTTTTT. Translation gives CASSFQGARNEKLFF.

Many counts were recorded for this clonotype. The CDR3 coding sequence is TGTGCCAGCAGTTACGGCGGGAGAGCGCTCACAGATACGCAGTATTTT. This gives the protein CASSYGGRALTDTQYF. V gene TRBV6-2 or TRBV6-3 combines with J gene TRBJ2-3, with 7 nucleotides matching TRBD2. Germline values: CDR1 MNHEY, CDR2 SVGEGT. The CDR3 has 16 amino acids. J lost 2 bases, V lost 2 bases, and 7 bases had no gene match.

In its sample, this clonotype was seen many times. The V gene is TRBV6-2 or TRBV6-3, the J gene TRBJ2-5; D gene uncertain. V lost 5 bases to trimming and J lost 3 bases, with 4 bases between them. CDR1 and CDR2 from the germline V gene are MNHEY and SVGEGT. This CDR3 has 11 amino acids. The DNA for the CDR3 is TGTGCCAGCAGTCTTAAAGAGACCCAGTACTTC. This sequence encodes CASSLKETQYF.

The rearrangement joins TRBV5-1 to TRBJ2-5; possible D gene TRBD2, 7 bases. The CDR3 consists of 15 residues. The V gene's germline CDR1 is SGHRS and CDR2 YFSETQ. With 4 bases removed from V and 5 bases from J, the gap between germline ends came to 18 bases. This CDR3 is CASSLTAGALETQYF. The CDR3 nucleotides read TGCGCCAGCAGCCTTACGGCGGGGGCCTTGGAGACCCAGTACTTC.

This clonotype came up many times. The chain employs TRBV12-3 or TRBV12-4 and TRBJ2-1; 10 nucleotides line up with TRBD2. This CDR3 has 15 amino acids. Trimming at V came to 5 bases and at J to 10 bases, leaving 11 bases not matched to a gene. As DNA, the CDR3 is TGTGCCAGCAGTCCCCCTAGCGGGAGAGAAGTGGAGCAGTTCTTC. It translates to CASSPPSGREVEQFF.

The rearrangement links TRBV28 to TRBJ2-1; no definite D call. Germline V CDR1 and CDR2: MDHEN, SYDVKM. The CDR3 has 13 residues. V gave up 5 bases and J gave up 5 bases, with 10 bases separating them. The DNA of the CDR3 is TGTGCCAGCAGTACCCAGGTTAACAATGAGCAGTTCTTC. As protein: CASSTQVNNEQFF.

The rearrangement links TRBV6-2 or TRBV6-3 to TRBJ2-7; perhaps TRBD1 as D (6 bases). V was cut by 6 bases and J by 3 bases, with 24 bases left in between. Looked up from germline, CDR1 is MNHEY and CDR2 is SVGEGT. The CDR3 contains 17 residues. The CDR3 nucleotides read TGTGCCAGCAGCAACCCCTCAGGGGCCTCCCCTCACTACGAGCAGTACGTC. Protein: CASSNPSGASPHYEQYV.

V gene TRBV25-1 combines with J gene TRBJ1-6; the D is unclear. This CDR3 comprises 15 residues. Germline V gene sequence: CDR1 MGHDK, CDR2 SYGVNS. Trimming cost V 0 bases and J 10 bases, with 13 bases left between them. The CDR3 spells CASSEYGRGPSPLHF. CDR3 DNA: TGTGCCAGCAGTGAATATGGCCGCGGTCCGTCACCCCTCCACTTT.

Here the CDR3 reads CASSSGYREGTEAFF. CDR3 in DNA: TGCGCCAGCAGCTCGGGCTACAGGGAGGGGACTGAAGCTTTCTTT. V and J are TRBV5-1 and TRBJ1-1; a weak D match, TRBD1 (6 bases). Germline CDR1 and CDR2: SGHRS and YFSETQ. CDR3 length equals 15 residues. The V and J ends lost 3 bases and 5 bases respectively, with 17 bases between them. Full variable domain (outside the CDR3, taken from reference TRBV5-1 and TRBJ1-1): KAGVTQTPRYLIKTRGQQVTLSCSPISGHRSVSWYQQTPGQGLQFLFEYFSETQRNKGNFPGRFSGRQFSNSRSEMNVSTLELGDSALYLCASSSGYREGTEAFFGQGTRLTVV.

J is TRBJ2-1 and V is TRBV6-5; D possibly corresponds to TRBD2 (5 bases). Trimming removed 7 bases at V and 8 bases at J, with 21 bases between. CDR1 and CDR2 (germline): MNHEY, SVGAGI. The CDR3 length is 15 residues. The CDR3 here is CASTYLLDATDEQFF. CDR3 nucleotide sequence: TGTGCCAGCACCTACCTACTAGACGCCACCGATGAGCAGTTCTTC.

This clonotype was recorded a few times. The chain carries TRBV29-1 and TRBJ1-3; D call uncertain. The CDR3 extends over 15 amino acids. Germline CDR1 reads SQVTM; CDR2 reads ANQGSEA. The V gene lost 5 bases and the J gene lost 4 bases, with 18 bases spanning the gap. CDR3 sequence: CSVHERSNGGNTIYF. The CDR3 DNA reads as TGCAGCGTTCACGAGAGGAGTAACGGAGGAAACACCATATATTTT.

This chain joins TRBV20-1 and TRBJ2-4; TRBD2 might be the D (6 bases). CDR1 is DFQATT, CDR2 SNEGSKA, per germline (reference sequence). V was trimmed by 5 bases and J by 0 bases, leaving 11 bases between them. This CDR3 spans 14 amino acids. CDR3 DNA sequence: TGCAGTGCTTGTCCGGGACTAGCCAAAAACATTCAGTACTTC. It codes for CSACPGLAKNIQYF.

J is TRBJ2-3 and V is TRBV5-6; D uncertain. The CDR3 loop spans 12 amino acids. Trimming cost V 2 bases and J 5 bases, with 6 bases left between them. Germline V gene sequence: CDR1 SGHDT, CDR2 YYEEEE. CDR3 protein: CASSFPEDTQYF. DNA for the CDR3: TGTGCCAGCAGCTTCCCTGAAGATACGCAGTATTTT.

This sequence joins TRBV30 and TRBJ2-5, with 9 bases aligning to TRBD1. The CDR3 loop spans 16 amino acids. Germline CDR1 GTSNPN, CDR2 SVGIG (reference sequence). Trimming took 3 bases from V and 4 from J; bases not matched to a gene: 12. The CDR3 DNA reads as TGTGCCTGGAGGGACTACAGGGGGCAAGGGGGAGAGACCCAGTACTTC. Translating gives CAWRDYRGQGGETQYF.

This clonotype was seen only a few times. V and J are TRBV7-9 and TRBJ1-1, with TRBD1 matching 8 bases. Germline-derived CDR1 and CDR2 are SEHNR and FQNEAQ (reference sequence). The CDR3 extends over 17 amino acids. V was clipped by 1 base and J by 5 bases; unmatched bases: 12. The CDR3 nucleotides read TGTGCCAGCAGCTTAGAGAGGAGTGACAGGGGCGAAACTGAAGCTTTCTTT. It is translated as CASSLERSDRGETEAFF. The variable domain in full, completed from reference TRBV7-9 and TRBJ1-1, reads DTGVSQNPRHKITKRGQNVTFRCDPISEHNRLYWYRQTLGQGPEFLTYFQNEAQLEKSRLLSDRFSAERPKGSFSTLEIQRTEQGDSAMYLCASSLERSDRGETEAFFGQGTRLTVV.

The CDR3 protein is CASSVTTNTEAFF. The CDR3 bases are TGTGCCAGCAGCGTTACAACGAACACTGAAGCTTTCTTT. This chain links TRBV11-2 with TRBJ1-1; unclear D gene. CDR1 is SGHAT, CDR2 FQNNGV, per germline. V lost 5 bases, J lost 1 base, and 8 bases lay in between. This CDR3 is built from 13 residues. The whole variable domain, remainder taken from reference TRBV11-2 and TRBJ1-1, is EAGVAQSPRYKIIEKRQSVAFWCNPISGHATLYWYQQILGQGPKLLIQFQNNGVVDDSQLPKDRFSAERLKGVDSTLKIQPAKLEDSAVYLCASSVTTNTEAFFGQGTRLTVV.

This clonotype came up a few times. The chain employs TRBV11-3 and TRBJ2-3; TRBD2 aligns across 12 bases. This CDR3 comprises 16 residues. Germline CDR1 and CDR2: SGHNT and YENEEA. V shed 6 bases, J shed 4 bases, and the junction held 8 bases outside the gene matches. In DNA form, the CDR3 reads TGTGCCAGCAGTCTTAACCTAGCGGGAGGGGCAGATACGCAGTATTTT. This translates into CASSLNLAGGADTQYF.

V gene TRBV6-5 combines with J gene TRBJ1-1; D uncertain. Germline V gives CDR1 MNHEY, CDR2 SVGAGI. The CDR3 totals 16 residues. V lost 0 bases and J 4 bases, leaving 15 bases between the germline ends. CDR3 protein: CASSYSKGVGGTEAFF. CDR3 nucleotides: TGTGCCAGCAGTTACTCTAAGGGAGTAGGAGGCACTGAAGCTTTCTTT.

This clonotype was counted between two and nine times. The chain has TRBV12-3 or TRBV12-4 and TRBJ2-1; TRBD1 is a possible D gene (6 bases). The V end lost 5 bases, the J end lost 14 bases, and 10 bases lay between the germline ends. The CDR3 is 10 amino acids. CDR3 in amino acids: CASSQDRKFF. In nucleotides, the CDR3 is TGTGCCAGCAGTCAGGACAGAAAGTTCTTC.

This clonotype occurred a few times. This chain links TRBV20-1 with TRBJ2-1, with unresolved D. The CDR3 totals 12 residues. Deletions cut 0 bases from V and 10 bases from J, with 10 bases between. The germline V gene encodes CDR1 DFQATT and CDR2 SNEGSKA (reference sequence). CDR3 DNA sequence: TGCAGTGCTAGAGATCGCACGGAGGAGCAGTTCTTC. It is translated as CSARDRTEEQFF.

The genes are TRBV3-1 and TRBJ2-7; D unclear. V was pared by 0 bases and J by 1 base, with 4 bases between. The length of the CDR3 is 13 residues. In germline, CDR1 is LGHDT, CDR2 YNNKEL (reference sequence). As DNA, the CDR3 is TGTGCCAGCAGCCAAGACACGTCCTACGAGCAGTACTTC. This translates into CASSQDTSYEQYF.

This rearrangement joins TRBV7-8 to TRBJ1-1; 7 bases are shared with TRBD1. The CDR3 contains 13 residues. Losses at the gene ends were 1 base for V and 10 bases for J; bases not matched to a gene: 6. Germline values: CDR1 SGHVS, CDR2 FQNEAQ. CDR3 sequence: CASSLGGAGGAFF. CDR3 sequence (DNA): TGTGCCAGCAGCTTAGGGGGGGCAGGGGGAGCTTTCTTT.

This clonotype has a handful of counts. The genes are TRBV7-6 and TRBJ2-2, with D maybe TRBD1 (5 bases). From germline, CDR1 is SGHVS and CDR2 FNYEAQ. V lost 5 bases, J lost 0 bases, and 19 bases lay in between. This CDR3 has 18 residues. CDR3 in DNA: TGTGCCAGCAGCCCAGTAGCCCAACAGGCAACGAACACCGGGGAGCTGTTTTTT. It encodes CASSPVAQQATNTGELFF.